The 32 T cell receptor beta chains in this list originate from one sample, sequenced in a study of spatial heterogeneity in lung cancer. Study observations and caveats: Counts of expanded intratumoral alpha and beta TCRs tracked tumor mutation counts.

These receptors lack a known antigen. Time point indicated: sample taken at primary tumor resection. TCRdb reprocessed the 5' RACE reads via MiXCR and lists one record per CDR3 protein. In the table there are about 5,200 distinct CDR3 sequences, more than 10% of which are singletons. This material consisted of lung tumor tissue, taken at surgery. These TCRs come from a male donor with early-stage non-small cell lung cancer.

This clonotype was recorded many times. The chain uses TRBV5-1 and TRBJ2-5; maybe TRBD1 (7 bases). V was pared by 4 bases and J by 0 bases, with 16 bases between. This CDR3 region has 16 residues. In germline, CDR1 is SGHRS, CDR2 YFSETQ. In nucleotides, the CDR3 is TGCGCCAGCAGCCCGGGGGACAGCGTCTACCAAGAGACCCAGTACTTC. Encoded protein: CASSPGDSVYQETQYF.

By share, this clonotype ranks as medium-sized. The chain carries TRBV2 and TRBJ1-5; no reliable D call. The germline V gene has CDR1 SNHLY and CDR2 FYNNEI. Trimming took off 6 bases at V and 1 base at J, with 7 bases between the two ends. CDR3 length equals 13 residues. For the CDR3, the DNA is TGTGCCAGCAGCCCGCAGAGCAATCAGCCCCAGCATTTT. Its translation is CASSPQSNQPQHF. The variable domain in full, completed from reference TRBV2 and TRBJ1-5, reads EPEVTQTPSHQVTQMGQEVILRCVPISNHLYFYWYRQILGQKVEFLVSFYNNEISEKSEIFDDQFSVERPDGSNFTLKIRSTKLEDSAMYFCASSPQSNQPQHFGDGTRLSIL.

V gene TRBV5-1 combines with J gene TRBJ2-5; D not certain. The ends were cut back, 4 bases at V and 2 bases at J, with 3 bases in the middle. CDR3 length: 11 residues. The germline gives CDR1 SGHRS, CDR2 YFSETQ. DNA of the CDR3: TGCGCCAGCAGCATACAAGAGACCCAGTACTTC. Translating gives CASSIQETQYF. Variable domain in full (rest from reference TRBV5-1 and TRBJ2-5): KAGVTQTPRYLIKTRGQQVTLSCSPISGHRSVSWYQQTPGQGLQFLFEYFSETQRNKGNFPGRFSGRQFSNSRSEMNVSTLELGDSALYLCASSIQETQYFGPGTRLLVL.

This clonotype occurred many times. The rearrangement uses TRBV30 and TRBJ1-5; D is unresolved. Trimming shortened V by 4 bases and J by 4 bases, and 11 bases separated the two germline ends. The CDR3 totals 13 residues. In germline, CDR1 is GTSNPN, CDR2 SVGIG (reference sequence). CDR3 DNA: TGTGCCTGGAATGAGATGGGGAATCAGCCCCAGCATTTT. Protein product: CAWNEMGNQPQHF.

This clonotype was counted at least ten times. The CDR3 region has the DNA TGTGCCAGCAGTTCTACCCGGGGGAATACGCAGTATTTT. Its protein is CASSSTRGNTQYF. The genes are TRBV7-2 and TRBJ2-3; possibly TRBD2 for D (6 bases). V was trimmed by 6 bases and J by 7 bases, leaving 14 bases between them. This CDR3 spans 13 amino acids. The germline CDR1 and CDR2 sequences are SGHTA and FQGNSA.

This clonotype was picked up a small number of times. V and J are TRBV29-1 and TRBJ2-3; D is unclear. V dropped 5 bases and J dropped 3 bases, with 9 bases sitting between them. CDR1 SQVTM and CDR2 ANQGSEA come from the germline V gene. This CDR3 comprises 12 residues. The CDR3 nucleotides are TGCAGCGTTAGTAGGTCGACAGATACGCAGTATTTT. Translated: CSVSRSTDTQYF.

V is TRBV12-3 or TRBV12-4 and J is TRBJ2-3, with unresolved D. Trimming removed 0 bases at V and 3 bases at J, with 4 bases between. The CDR3 sequence is 13 residues long. CDR3 residues: CASSLAETDTQYF. The CDR3, as DNA: TGTGCCAGCAGTTTAGCCGAGACAGATACGCAGTATTTT.

This clonotype was recorded many times. This rearrangement joins TRBV20-1 to TRBJ2-7; D may be TRBD2 (7 bases). The germline V and J ends were trimmed by 3 bases and 5 bases, with 14 bases remaining between them. This CDR3 region has 13 residues. Germline loops: CDR1 DFQATT, CDR2 SNEGSKA (reference sequence). The CDR3 sequence: CSARVGGPNEQYF. The CDR3 DNA is TGCAGTGCTAGGGTCGGGGGGCCGAACGAGCAGTACTTC.

This clonotype qualifies as medium-sized. J is TRBJ2-1 and V is TRBV10-3, with 7 bases fitting TRBD2. V dropped 6 bases and J dropped 6; count of bases not matched to a gene: 11. The CDR3 covers 15 residues. Germline values: CDR1 ENHRY, CDR2 SYGVKD. In nucleotides, the CDR3 is TGTGCCATCAGCCGCGGTCTCGGGGGGACCAATGAGCAGTTCTTC. This translates into CAISRGLGGTNEQFF.

This clonotype appeared many times. This chain uses TRBV7-2 with TRBJ2-4; D is undetermined. Germline V lookup: CDR1 SGHTA, CDR2 FQGNSA. Between the trimmed V and J ends, which lost 2 bases and 13 bases, there was a span of 15 bases. This CDR3 is built from 13 residues. CDR3: CASSLYLDSDQYF. The DNA for the CDR3 is TGTGCCAGCAGCTTATACTTGGATTCCGACCAGTACTTC. The full variable domain, in which reference TRBV7-2 and TRBJ2-4 provide the parts outside the CDR3, is GAGVSQSPSNKVTEKGKDVELRCDPISGHTALYWYRQSLGQGLEFLIYFQGNSAPDKSGLPSDRFSAERTGGSVSTLTIQRTQQEDSAVYLCASSLYLDSDQYFGAGTRLSVL.

The V call is TRBV5-5, the J call TRBJ2-1, with D perhaps matching TRBD2 (5 bases). V dropped 4 bases and J dropped 8 bases, with 19 bases sitting between them. Germline CDR1 and CDR2: SGHKS and YYEKEE (reference sequence). The CDR3 consists of 15 residues. The CDR3 spells CASSPVGVGRYEQFF. In nucleotides, the CDR3 is TGTGCCAGCAGCCCGGTCGGGGTCGGCAGGTATGAGCAGTTCTTC.

This clonotype is medium-sized. The V and J genes are TRBV2 and TRBJ2-1, with 7 bases that match TRBD2. V lost 7 bases, J lost 1 base, and 10 bases stayed unmatched. The CDR3 sequence is 16 residues long. Germline V gene lookup returns CDR1 SNHLY and CDR2 FYNNEI. The CDR3 loop reads CASKFLADLSYNEQFF. CDR3 sequence (DNA): TGTGCCAGCAAATTTCTAGCGGACCTTTCCTACAATGAGCAGTTCTTC.

This clonotype occurred many times. The V call is TRBV27, the J call TRBJ2-7; 13 bases line up with TRBD2. The germline V gene has CDR1 MNHEY and CDR2 SMNVEV (reference sequence). The CDR3 totals 15 residues. With 6 bases clipped from V and 7 bases from J, the junction kept 9 bases outside the gene matches. DNA of the CDR3: TGTGCCAGCAGAGACCCAGGACTAGCGGGAGATGAGCAGTACGTC. Its protein product is CASRDPGLAGDEQYV.

The rearrangement links TRBV20-1 to TRBJ2-1; perhaps TRBD2 as D (6 bases). Trimming pared 5 bases from V and 9 bases from J, leaving 20 bases between. This CDR3 is 14 amino acids long. Looked up from germline, CDR1 is DFQATT and CDR2 is SNEGSKA (reference sequence). CDR3 DNA: TGCAGTGCTTCTCGGGCCCCCCTCGGGGGTGAGCAGTTCTTC. Amino acid sequence: CSASRAPLGGEQFF.

V and J are TRBV4-3 and TRBJ1-1; D perhaps matches TRBD1 (5 bases). Germline V CDR1 and CDR2: LGHNA, YSLEER. The CDR3 totals 20 residues. Trimming took off 0 bases at V and 0 bases at J, with 23 bases between the two ends. In DNA form, the CDR3 reads TGCGCCAGCAGCCAAGACGTCGCCTCGGGGGTTAGCTCCGTGAACACTGAAGCTTTCTTT. Amino acid sequence: CASSQDVASGVSSVNTEAFF.

This clonotype has only a few counts. The chain uses TRBV11-2 and TRBJ2-7; D not certain. Germline-derived CDR1 and CDR2 are SGHAT and FQNNGV. Trimming removed 1 base from V and 4 bases from J, with 8 bases in between. The CDR3 is made up of 13 amino acids. CDR3: CASSLVVTYEQYF. CDR3 nucleotide sequence: TGTGCCAGCAGCTTAGTGGTTACGTACGAGCAGTACTTC. Based on the CDR3 plus reference TRBV11-2 and TRBJ2-7, the full variable domain is EAGVAQSPRYKIIEKRQSVAFWCNPISGHATLYWYQQILGQGPKLLIQFQNNGVVDDSQLPKDRFSAERLKGVDSTLKIQPAKLEDSAVYLCASSLVVTYEQYFGPGTRLTVT.

This clonotype came up many times. The genes are TRBV3-1 and TRBJ1-5, with unresolved D. The CDR3 sequence is 14 residues long. The V gene lost 3 bases and the J gene lost 6 bases, with 12 bases spanning the gap. Germline CDR1 reads LGHDT; CDR2 reads YNNKEL (reference sequence). CDR3 in amino acids: CASSQSLRSQPQHF. The CDR3 DNA follows: TGTGCCAGCAGCCAGAGTCTGAGATCTCAGCCCCAGCATTTT. Full variable domain (outside the CDR3, taken from reference TRBV3-1 and TRBJ1-5): DTAVSQTPKYLVTQMGNDKSIKCEQNLGHDTMYWYKQDSKKFLKIMFSYNNKELIINETVPNRFSPKSPDKAHLNLHINSLELGDSAVYFCASSQSLRSQPQHFGDGTRLSIL.

V and J are TRBV5-1 and TRBJ2-5; D may be TRBD1 (6 bases). Trimming shortened V by 4 bases and J by 0 bases, and 10 bases separated the two germline ends. Germline CDR1 is SGHRS and CDR2 is YFSETQ. The CDR3 runs to 14 residues. CDR3 residues: CASSKTGYQETQYF. The CDR3 DNA follows: TGCGCCAGCAGCAAGACAGGATACCAAGAGACCCAGTACTTC.

This clonotype was seen more than once but under ten times. The V call is TRBV7-3, the J call TRBJ2-5; D unresolved. V was clipped by 2 bases and J by 3 bases, with 7 bases between them. The CDR3 has 13 residues. Germline values: CDR1 SGHTA, CDR2 FQGTGA. DNA for the CDR3: TGTGCCAGCAGCTTAGTGGCAAAAGAGACCCAGTACTTC. Encoded protein: CASSLVAKETQYF.

The chain recombines TRBV6-5 with TRBJ2-1; 10 bases match TRBD1. CDR3 size: 15 residues. V shed 7 bases, J shed 7 bases, and the junction held 10 bases outside the gene matches. CDR1 and CDR2 from the germline V gene are MNHEY and SVGAGI. The CDR3 spells CASKMKRQGANEQFF. The CDR3 DNA sequence: TGTGCCAGCAAGATGAAACGACAGGGGGCGAATGAGCAGTTCTTC.

This clonotype was seen only a few times. The chain couples TRBV4-2 to TRBJ2-5, with D unclear. V was clipped by 0 bases and J by 3 bases, with 11 bases between them. The CDR3 length is 15 residues. From germline, CDR1 is LGHNA and CDR2 YNFKEQ. The CDR3 DNA follows: TGTGCCAGCAGCCAAGATCCCCGGACGGAAGAGACCCAGTACTTC. Protein sequence: CASSQDPRTEETQYF.

This clonotype was detected many times. V usage is TRBV6-1 and J usage is TRBJ1-1; the D is unclear. V was trimmed by 7 bases and J by 8 bases, leaving 11 bases between them. Germline V CDR1 and CDR2: MNHNS, SASEGT. The CDR3 covers 11 residues. This CDR3 is CASKEIGEAFF. The CDR3 nucleotides read TGTGCCAGCAAGGAGATTGGGGAAGCTTTCTTT.

J is TRBJ1-3 and V is TRBV12-3 or TRBV12-4; TRBD1 is a possible D gene (6 bases). V shed 6 bases and J shed 4 bases, with 13 bases lying between them. This CDR3 region has 14 residues. DNA of the CDR3: TGTGCCAGCAGCCTTACAGGGTCGGGAAACACCATATATTTT. Encoded protein: CASSLTGSGNTIYF.

This clonotype has at least ten counts. This sequence joins TRBV6-1 and TRBJ1-2; 9 bases match TRBD1. The V and J ends lost 4 bases and 0 bases, in that order; junction bases with no gene match: 9. The CDR3 is 17 residues long. Germline V gene lookup returns CDR1 MNHNS and CDR2 SASEGT. CDR3 protein: CASSGSGTGRANYGYTF. The CDR3 DNA reads as TGTGCCAGCAGTGGGTCCGGGACAGGGCGTGCTAACTATGGCTACACCTTC.

The chain employs TRBV11-1 and TRBJ1-2; D not certain. Germline-derived CDR1 and CDR2 are SGHAT and FQDESV (reference sequence). The CDR3 runs 15 residues. Trimming took off 1 base at V and 0 bases at J, with 9 bases between the two ends. CDR3 sequence reads: CASSLVADPNYGYTF. The CDR3 region has the DNA TGTGCCAGCAGCTTAGTTGCCGACCCTAACTATGGCTACACCTTC.

This clonotype has only one observation. The chain couples TRBV20-1 to TRBJ1-6; 9 bases align to TRBD1. J was trimmed by 7 bases and V by 6 bases; bases with no gene match: 7. This CDR3 comprises 14 residues. CDR1 DFQATT and CDR2 SNEGSKA come from the germline V gene (reference sequence). The CDR3, as DNA: TGCAGTGCCGGAAAGACAGGGGGGAATTCACCCCTCCACTTT. This sequence encodes CSAGKTGGNSPLHF.

V gene TRBV2 combines with J gene TRBJ2-5, with D uncertain. CDR1 and CDR2 from the germline V gene are SNHLY and FYNNEI. The V gene lost 7 bases and the J gene lost 9 bases, with 18 bases spanning the gap. The CDR3 consists of 13 residues. DNA for the CDR3: TGTGCCAGCAATCGGCAGCCGGGTTGGGCCCAGTACTTC. This translates into CASNRQPGWAQYF.

This clonotype rates as medium-sized (0.01 to 0.1%). The V and J genes are TRBV5-1 and TRBJ2-2; D is possibly TRBD2 (6 bases). Germline CDR1 reads SGHRS; CDR2 reads YFSETQ. Trimming shortened V by 1 base and J by 5 bases, and 15 bases separated the two germline ends. CDR3 length equals 16 residues. CDR3 protein: CASSLSSGPWTGELFF. Here the CDR3 DNA reads TGCGCCAGCAGCTTGTCGAGCGGGCCCTGGACCGGGGAGCTGTTTTTT.

This clonotype was counted only a few times. V gene TRBV12-3 or TRBV12-4 combines with J gene TRBJ2-3; D ambiguous. Deletions cut 4 bases from V and 0 bases from J, with 5 bases between. The length of the CDR3 is 13 residues. The CDR3: CASSYASTDTQYF. CDR3 nucleotides: TGTGCCAGCAGTTATGCTAGCACAGATACGCAGTATTTT.

This rearrangement joins TRBV6-5 to TRBJ2-5; 9 bases fit TRBD1. The length of the CDR3 is 18 residues. J was trimmed by 5 bases and V by 0 bases; bases with no gene match: 13. CDR1 and CDR2 from the germline V gene are MNHEY and SVGAGI. CDR3 sequence (DNA): TGTGCCAGCAGTTACTCGATACCTGGGACAGGGAGGAGGGAGACCCAGTACTTC. It yields the protein CASSYSIPGTGRRETQYF.

Ten or more counts support this clonotype. The chain employs TRBV18 and TRBJ2-1; D is unresolved. Trimming took 3 bases from V and 3 from J, leaving 12 bases between them. Germline CDR1 is KGHSH and CDR2 is LQKENI. CDR3 length: 15 residues. CDR3 amino acids: CASSPRSLIYNEQFF. The CDR3, as DNA: TGTGCCAGCTCACCCCGATCCCTCATCTACAATGAGCAGTTCTTC.

This chain connects TRBV13 to TRBJ2-3; D unclear. The V gene lost 3 bases and the J gene lost 2 bases, with 3 bases spanning the gap. Germline V gives CDR1 PRHDT, CDR2 FYEKMQ (reference sequence). The CDR3 runs to 12 residues. CDR3 amino acids: CASSFYTDTQYF. For the CDR3, the DNA is TGTGCCAGCAGCTTTTACACAGATACGCAGTATTTT.